The text below deals with one T cell receptor (beta chain). Its antigen is unknown. This CDR3 region has 11 residues. The germline CDR1 and CDR2 sequences are MNHEY and SVGAGI. Trimming cost V 5 bases and J 8 bases, with 7 bases left between them. These data belong to a study of beta chain features in type 1 diabetes. All of the isolated RNA was reverse transcribed, so expressed TCRB transcripts were sequenced. Sequencing was performed with immunoSEQ multiplex PCR; in TCRdb, only in-frame clones are kept and a portion is missing. This table holds 150,000 to 200,000 clones, about 13% found once. Whole-study results and caveats: The naive, central memory and Treg TCRB repertoires of patients appeared to be more similar to one another than those of healthy donors. Insertion counts at VDJ junctions were lower in type 1 diabetes patients, who also showed more deletions there. Among patients with Type 1 diabetes, TCRB CDR3s were moderately but significantly shorter in every one of the four CD4+ subsets.

The clonotype was recovered from a woman aged 18-29 years in good health. The chain is built from TRBV6-5 and TRBJ2-1, with unresolved D. Sequenced: central memory CD4+ T cells from blood. For the CDR3, the DNA is TGTGCCAGCAGTCGCGCCCATGAGCAGTTCTTC. This codes for CASSRAHEQFF.